These T cell receptor beta chains were read from a single sample in a study of CD8+ T cells in alopecia areata. Here immunoSEQ multiplex PCR was the method, and the copy in TCRdb shows in-frame clones only, minus some. Seen here are about 150,000 clones, about 51% observed once, and the top ten hold around 19%. This specimen was CD8+ T cells sorted from blood, taken at week 0. These receptors all come from a human donor with alopecia areata. The CDR3 runs from the conserved cysteine through the conserved F or W. A D gene is named only where the DNA matches it firmly. Some rows have no size entry. The others give once, few or many, or a class for an expanded clone.

j_call | v_call | d_call | clone_size | cdr3_aa | cdr3_nt
TRBJ2-7 | TRBV7-8 | . | few | CASSLALGGLGSYEQYF | TGTGCCAGCAGCTTAGCGCTGGGGGGGCTCGGTTCCTACGAGCAGTACTTC
TRBJ2-1 | TRBV27 | . | . | CASSLHPRTGTYNEQFF | TGTGCCAGCAGTTTACACCCCCGGACGGGGACTTACAATGAGCAGTTCTTC
TRBJ2-7 | TRBV30 | . | few | CAWSEGRGPYEQYF | TGTGCCTGGAGTGAAGGCAGGGGTCCCTACGAGCAGTACTTC
TRBJ2-7 | TRBV11-2 | . | . | CASSLEGNEQYF | TGTGCCAGCAGCTTAGAGGGTAACGAGCAGTACTTC
TRBJ2-1 | TRBV6-5 | TRBD1 | . | CASKGASPYNEQFF | TGTGCCAGCAAGGGGGCTAGCCCCTACAATGAGCAGTTCTTC
TRBJ2-1 | TRBV29-1 | TRBD1 | . | CSARQGQRNEQFF | TGCAGCGCTAGACAGGGGCAAAGGAATGAGCAGTTCTTC
TRBJ1-4 | TRBV13 | TRBD1 | . | CASSLLQTGRNEKLFF | TGTGCCAGCAGCTTACTCCAGACAGGGAGGAATGAAAAACTGTTTTTT
TRBJ1-2 | TRBV13 | TRBD1 | few | CASRGQGPGGYTF | TGTGCCAGCAGGGGACAGGGCCCAGGAGGCTACACCTTC
TRBJ2-5 | TRBV29-1 | . | . | CSVLGAETQYF | TGCAGCGTTCTGGGGGCCGAGACCCAGTACTTC
TRBJ2-7 | TRBV6-5 | TRBD1 | . | CASSQGQGYEQYF | TGTGCCAGCAGCCAAGGACAGGGCTACGAGCAGTACTTC
TRBJ2-7 | TRBV14 | . | . | CASSQSWAYEQYF | TGTGCCAGCAGCCAAAGTTGGGCCTACGAGCAGTACTTC
TRBJ2-1 | TRBV30 | . | . | CAWSEGGDEQFF | TGTGCCTGGAGTGAAGGGGGTGATGAGCAGTTCTTC
TRBJ2-7 | TRBV4-1 | . | . | CASSQDGVNEQYF | TGCGCCAGCAGCCAAGATGGTGTCAACGAGCAGTACTTC
TRBJ2-7 | TRBV29-1 | . | . | CSVAGRFYEQYF | TGCAGCGTTGCCGGACGATTCTACGAGCAGTACTTC
TRBJ2-1 | TRBV4-3 | . | . | CASSQDTSGNEQFF | TGCGCCAGCAGCCAAGATACATCGGGCAATGAGCAGTTCTTC
TRBJ1-1 | TRBV27 | . | . | CATKGTMNTEAFF | TGTGCCACCAAGGGTACGATGAACACTGAAGCTTTCTTT
TRBJ2-7 | TRBV4-3 | TRBD1 | few | CASSPPDRGDYEQYF | TGCGCCAGCAGCCCACCGGACAGGGGAGACTACGAGCAGTACTTC
TRBJ1-2 | TRBV7-9 | TRBD1 | . | CASSLGTGSYGYTF | TGTGCCAGCAGCTTGGGGACAGGCAGCTATGGCTACACCTTC
TRBJ2-1 | TRBV29-1 | . | few | CSVEFGLAYNEQFF | TGCAGCGTTGAGTTCGGACTGGCATACAATGAGCAGTTCTTC
TRBJ2-7 | TRBV15 | . | . | CATSRDGGSSYEQYF | TGTGCCACCAGCAGAGATGGGGGGTCCTCCTACGAGCAGTACTTC
TRBJ1-2 | TRBV29-1 | . | . | CSVGGENYGYTF | TGCAGCGTTGGTGGGGAGAACTATGGCTACACCTTC
TRBJ1-2 | TRBV27 | . | . | CASRGQGAGYGYTF | TGTGCCAGCAGGGGACAAGGGGCCGGCTATGGCTACACCTTC
TRBJ1-1 | TRBV30 | TRBD1 | . | CAWSGAGGRLNTEAFF | TGTGCCTGGAGTGGGGCAGGGGGAAGGTTGAACACTGAAGCTTTCTTT
TRBJ2-1 | TRBV9 | . | . | CASSGSNNEQFF | TGTGCCAGCAGCGGCTCCAACAATGAGCAGTTCTTC
TRBJ1-1 | TRBV6-5 | TRBD1 | . | CASSHGQGMNTEAFF | TGTGCCAGCAGCCACGGACAGGGAATGAACACTGAAGCTTTCTTT
TRBJ2-3 | TRBV27 | . | . | CASREGTDTQYF | TGTGCCAGCAGGGAGGGCACAGATACGCAGTATTTT
TRBJ2-1 | TRBV5-1 | . | . | CASRPGGPVNEQFF | TGCGCCAGCAGACCCGGGGGGCCCGTCAATGAGCAGTTCTTC
TRBJ1-2 | TRBV27 | TRBD1 | . | CASSSAGGARGYTF | TGTGCCAGCAGTTCCGCAGGGGGCGCGCGGGGCTACACCTTC
TRBJ1-4 | TRBV5-1 | TRBD1 | . | CASSSGTGNEKLFF | TGCGCCAGCAGCTCCGGGACAGGGAATGAAAAACTGTTTTTT
TRBJ2-1 | TRBV11-2 | . | . | CASSLADNEQFF | TGTGCCAGCAGCTTAGCGGACAATGAGCAGTTCTTC
TRBJ2-3 | TRBV5-8 | TRBD2 | . | CASSLRGGTDTQYF | TGTGCCAGCAGCCTCCGGGGGGGCACAGATACGCAGTATTTT
TRBJ2-2 | TRBV27 | . | . | CASSSEVSGELFF | TGTGCCAGCAGTTCAGAAGTATCCGGGGAGCTGTTTTTT
TRBJ2-7 | TRBV29-1 | . | . | CSVGRSGAEQYF | TGCAGCGTTGGTAGGTCAGGGGCCGAGCAGTACTTC
TRBJ2-1 | TRBV11-2 | TRBD2 | . | CASSFRGGSYNEQFF | TGTGCCAGCAGCTTCCGCGGGGGGTCCTACAATGAGCAGTTCTTC
TRBJ2-5 | TRBV6-5 | . | . | CASSYSWRGQETQYF | TGTGCCAGCAGTTACTCGTGGCGAGGGCAAGAGACCCAGTACTTC
TRBJ2-2 | TRBV6-6 | TRBD2 | few | CASVLAGVDGELFF | TGTGCCAGCGTCCTGGCGGGGGTAGACGGGGAGCTGTTTTTT
TRBJ2-2 | TRBV27 | . | . | CASLGSGELFF | TGTGCCAGCCTGGGCTCCGGGGAGCTGTTTTTT
TRBJ1-2 | TRBV29-1 | TRBD1 | . | CSVEVGETGGGGYTF | TGCAGCGTTGAAGTTGGCGAAACAGGGGGCGGCGGCTACACCTTC
TRBJ1-1 | TRBV10-3 | . | . | CAIGWGETEAFF | TGTGCCATCGGGTGGGGGGAAACTGAAGCTTTCTTT
TRBJ2-5 | TRBV5-6 | . | few | CASSSGILQETQYF | TGTGCCAGCAGCTCCGGGATATTACAAGAGACCCAGTACTTC
TRBJ2-1 | TRBV2 | . | . | CASSEASQDWSGGEQFF | TGTGCCAGCAGTGAAGCCTCCCAAGACTGGTCTGGTGGTGAGCAGTTCTTC
TRBJ1-1 | TRBV30 | . | . | CALTGAFF | TGTGCTTTGACCGGGGCTTTCTTT
TRBJ2-7 | TRBV5-1 | . | . | CASSSGGRGTYEQYF | TGCGCCAGCAGCTCCGGGGGGCGGGGAACCTACGAGCAGTACTTC
TRBJ2-1 | TRBV30 | TRBD1 | . | CAWSYRGNEQFF | TGTGCCTGGAGTTACAGGGGCAATGAGCAGTTCTTC
TRBJ2-2 | TRBV11-2 | TRBD2 | . | CASSTRGLDTGELFF | TGTGCCAGCAGCACGCGGGGGTTGGACACCGGGGAGCTGTTTTTT
TRBJ1-1 | TRBV6-1 | . | once | CASSEGQNTEAFF | TGTGCCAGCAGTGAAGGCCAGAACACTGAAGCTTTCTTT
TRBJ2-5 | TRBV29-1 | . | . | CSVEGGEETQYF | TGCAGCGTTGAGGGGGGAGAGGAGACCCAGTACTTC
TRBJ1-6 | TRBV7-9 | . | . | CASSNSATPTF | TGTGCCAGCAGCAACAGCGCCACTCCGACTTTT
TRBJ2-5 | TRBV30 | . | few | CAWAPRLSTARRETQYF | TGTGCCTGGGCCCCTCGGTTGAGTACCGCGAGGCGGGAGACCCAGTACTTC
TRBJ1-5 | TRBV4-2 | . | . | CASSQEIGREDQPQHF | TGTGCCAGCAGCCAAGAAATTGGCAGGGAAGATCAGCCCCAGCATTTT
TRBJ1-5 | TRBV7-8 | . | few | CASRLDGNQPQHF | TGTGCCAGCAGACTAGACGGGAATCAGCCCCAGCATTTT
TRBJ2-1 | TRBV6-5 | . | . | CASTGSYNEQFF | TGTGCCAGCACGGGCTCCTACAATGAGCAGTTCTTC
TRBJ2-7 | TRBV29-1 | TRBD1 | . | CSVRGGQGPYEQYF | TGCAGCGTTAGGGGGGGACAGGGGCCCTACGAGCAGTACTTC
TRBJ1-5 | TRBV30 | TRBD1 | . | CAWSAGQGAQPQHF | TGTGCCTGGAGTGCCGGACAGGGCGCTCAGCCCCAGCATTTT